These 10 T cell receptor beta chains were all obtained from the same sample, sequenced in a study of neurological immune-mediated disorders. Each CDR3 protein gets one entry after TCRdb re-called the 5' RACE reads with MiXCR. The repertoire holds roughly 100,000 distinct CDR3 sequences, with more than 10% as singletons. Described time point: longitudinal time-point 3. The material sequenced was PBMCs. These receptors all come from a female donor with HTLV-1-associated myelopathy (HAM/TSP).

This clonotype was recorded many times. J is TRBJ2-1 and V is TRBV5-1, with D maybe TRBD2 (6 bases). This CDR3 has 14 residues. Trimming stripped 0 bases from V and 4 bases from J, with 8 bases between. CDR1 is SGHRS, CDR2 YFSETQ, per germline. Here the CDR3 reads CASSLVGGYNEQFF. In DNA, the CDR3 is TGCGCCAGCAGCTTGGTGGGAGGATACAATGAGCAGTTCTTC.

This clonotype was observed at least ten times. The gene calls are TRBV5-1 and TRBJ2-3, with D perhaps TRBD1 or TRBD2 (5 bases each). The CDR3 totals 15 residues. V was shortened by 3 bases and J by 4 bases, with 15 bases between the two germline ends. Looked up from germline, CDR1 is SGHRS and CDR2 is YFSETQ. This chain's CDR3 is CASSSGTEISDTQYF. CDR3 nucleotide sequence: TGCGCCAGCAGCTCGGGGACCGAAATATCAGATACGCAGTATTTT. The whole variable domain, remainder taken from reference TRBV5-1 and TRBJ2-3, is KAGVTQTPRYLIKTRGQQVTLSCSPISGHRSVSWYQQTPGQGLQFLFEYFSETQRNKGNFPGRFSGRQFSNSRSEMNVSTLELGDSALYLCASSSGTEISDTQYFGPGTRLTVL.

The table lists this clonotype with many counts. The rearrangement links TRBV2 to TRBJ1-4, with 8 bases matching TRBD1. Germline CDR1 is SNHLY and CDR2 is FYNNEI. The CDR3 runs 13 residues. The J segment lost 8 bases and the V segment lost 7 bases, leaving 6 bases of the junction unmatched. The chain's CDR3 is CASKTGDWEKLFF. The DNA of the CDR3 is TGTGCCAGCAAGACAGGGGATTGGGAAAAACTGTTTTTT.

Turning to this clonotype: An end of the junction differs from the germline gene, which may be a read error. DNA for the CDR3: TGTGACAGCAGCCCTACCCAGACCGGGTATACGCAGTATTTT. This translates into CDSSPTQTGYTQYF. V is TRBV11-2 and J is TRBJ2-3; the D is unclear. This CDR3 has 14 amino acids. Germline V CDR1 and CDR2: SGHAT, FQNNGV.

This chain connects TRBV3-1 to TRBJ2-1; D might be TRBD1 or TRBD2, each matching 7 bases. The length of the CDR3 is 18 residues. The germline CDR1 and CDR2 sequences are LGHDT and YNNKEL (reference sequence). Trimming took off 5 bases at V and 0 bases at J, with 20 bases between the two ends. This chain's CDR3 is CASSRGEGALSSYNEQFF. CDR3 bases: TGTGCCAGCAGCAGGGGGGAGGGGGCCCTCAGCTCCTACAATGAGCAGTTCTTC.

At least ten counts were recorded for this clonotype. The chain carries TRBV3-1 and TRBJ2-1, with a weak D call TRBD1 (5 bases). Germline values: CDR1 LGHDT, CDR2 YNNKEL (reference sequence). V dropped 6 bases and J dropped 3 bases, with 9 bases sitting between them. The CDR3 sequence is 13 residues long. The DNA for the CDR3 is TGTGCCAGCAGTAACAGGAACTACAATGAGCAGTTCTTC. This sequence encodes CASSNRNYNEQFF.

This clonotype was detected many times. The CDR3 sequence: CSALDRGVTEAFF. The CDR3 coding sequence is TGCAGTGCTTTGGACAGAGGAGTCACTGAAGCTTTCTTT. The rearrangement joins TRBV20-1 to TRBJ1-1; D is perhaps TRBD1 (6 bases). V gave up 5 bases and J gave up 4 bases, with 14 bases separating them. Germline CDR1 is DFQATT and CDR2 is SNEGSKA (reference sequence). The length of the CDR3 is 13 residues.

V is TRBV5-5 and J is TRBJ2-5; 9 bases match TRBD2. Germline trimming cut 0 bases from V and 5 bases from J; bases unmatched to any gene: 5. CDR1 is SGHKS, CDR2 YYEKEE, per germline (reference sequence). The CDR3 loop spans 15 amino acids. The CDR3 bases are TGTGCCAGCAGCTTGGGCGCGGGGGGGTGGGAGACCCAGTACTTC. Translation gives CASSLGAGGWETQYF.

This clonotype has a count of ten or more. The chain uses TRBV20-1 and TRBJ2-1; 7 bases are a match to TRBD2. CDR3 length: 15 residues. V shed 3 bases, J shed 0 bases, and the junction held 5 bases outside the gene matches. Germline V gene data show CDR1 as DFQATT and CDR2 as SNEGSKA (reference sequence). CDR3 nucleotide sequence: TGCAGTGCTAGTAGCGGGCAGAGCTCCTACAATGAGCAGTTCTTC. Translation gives CSASSGQSSYNEQFF.

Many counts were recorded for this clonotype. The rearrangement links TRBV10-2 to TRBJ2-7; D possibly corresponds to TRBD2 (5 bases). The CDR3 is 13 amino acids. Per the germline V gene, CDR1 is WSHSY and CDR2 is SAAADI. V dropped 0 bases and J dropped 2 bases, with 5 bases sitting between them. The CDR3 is CASSESGTYEQYF. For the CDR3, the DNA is TGCGCCAGCAGTGAGTCCGGGACCTACGAGCAGTACTTC.